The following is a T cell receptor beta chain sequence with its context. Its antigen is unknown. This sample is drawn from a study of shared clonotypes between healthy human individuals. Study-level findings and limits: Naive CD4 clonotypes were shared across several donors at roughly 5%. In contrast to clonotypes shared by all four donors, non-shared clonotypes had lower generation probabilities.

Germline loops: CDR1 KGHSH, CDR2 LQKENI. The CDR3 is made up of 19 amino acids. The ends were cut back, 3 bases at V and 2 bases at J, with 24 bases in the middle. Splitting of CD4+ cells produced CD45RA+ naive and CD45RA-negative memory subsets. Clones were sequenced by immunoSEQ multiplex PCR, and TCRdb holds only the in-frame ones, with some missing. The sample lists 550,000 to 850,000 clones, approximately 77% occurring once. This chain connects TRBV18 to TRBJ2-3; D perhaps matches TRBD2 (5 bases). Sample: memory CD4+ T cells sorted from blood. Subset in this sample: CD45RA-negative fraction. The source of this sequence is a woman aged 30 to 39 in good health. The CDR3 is CASSPRVLIGEIHTDTQYF. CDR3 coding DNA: TGTGCCAGCTCACCTCGAGTTCTGATCGGGGAAATACACACAGATACGCAGTATTTT.